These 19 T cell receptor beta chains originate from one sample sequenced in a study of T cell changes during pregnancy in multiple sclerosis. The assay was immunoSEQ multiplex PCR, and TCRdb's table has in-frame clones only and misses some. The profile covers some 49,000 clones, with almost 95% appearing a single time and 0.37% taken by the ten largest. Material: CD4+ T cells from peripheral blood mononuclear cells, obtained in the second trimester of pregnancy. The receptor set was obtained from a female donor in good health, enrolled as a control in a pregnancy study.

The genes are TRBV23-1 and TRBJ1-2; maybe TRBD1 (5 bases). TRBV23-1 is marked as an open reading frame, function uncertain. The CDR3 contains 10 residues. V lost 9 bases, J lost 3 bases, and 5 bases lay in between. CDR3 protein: CARGDYGYTF. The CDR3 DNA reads TGCGCCAGAGGGGACTATGGCTACACCTTC.

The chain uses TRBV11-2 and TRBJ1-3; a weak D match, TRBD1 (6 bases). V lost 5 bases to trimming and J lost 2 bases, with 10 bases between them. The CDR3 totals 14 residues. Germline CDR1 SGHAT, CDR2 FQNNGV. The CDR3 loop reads CASSPQGAGNTIYF. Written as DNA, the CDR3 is TGTGCCAGCAGCCCACAGGGAGCTGGAAACACCATATATTTT.

The CDR3, as DNA: TGTGCCAGCAGCCGGGGACTGCTATCCTACGAGCAGTACTTC. Translated: CASSRGLLSYEQYF. V gene TRBV7-9 combines with J gene TRBJ2-7; D is perhaps TRBD2 (6 bases). The CDR3 runs to 14 residues. The V end lost 5 bases, the J end lost 1 base, and 12 bases lay between the germline ends. CDR1 and CDR2 from the germline V gene are SEHNR and FQNEAQ (reference sequence).

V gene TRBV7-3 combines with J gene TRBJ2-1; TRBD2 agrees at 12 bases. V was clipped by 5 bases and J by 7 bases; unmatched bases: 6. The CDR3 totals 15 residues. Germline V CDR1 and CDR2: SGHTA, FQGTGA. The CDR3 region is CASSPVLAGGNEQFF. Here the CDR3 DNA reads TGTGCCAGCAGCCCCGTTCTAGCGGGGGGGAATGAGCAGTTCTTC.

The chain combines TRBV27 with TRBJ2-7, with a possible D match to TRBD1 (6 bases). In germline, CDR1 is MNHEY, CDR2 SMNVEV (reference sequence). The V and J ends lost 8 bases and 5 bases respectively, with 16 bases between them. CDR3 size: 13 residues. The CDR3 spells CASGTRTDNEQYF. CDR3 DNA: TGTGCCAGCGGGACCCGGACAGATAACGAGCAGTACTTC.

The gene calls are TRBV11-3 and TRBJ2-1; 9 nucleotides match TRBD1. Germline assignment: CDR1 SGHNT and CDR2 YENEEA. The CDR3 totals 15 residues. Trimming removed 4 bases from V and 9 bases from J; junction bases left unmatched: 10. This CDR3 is CASSWAGQGFGEQFF. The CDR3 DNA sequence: TGTGCCAGCAGCTGGGCGGGACAGGGTTTTGGTGAGCAGTTCTTC.

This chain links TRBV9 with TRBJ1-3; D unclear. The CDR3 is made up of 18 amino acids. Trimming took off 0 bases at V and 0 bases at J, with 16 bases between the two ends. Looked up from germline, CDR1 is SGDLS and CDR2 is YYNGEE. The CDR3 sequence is CASSVERSPSSSGNTIYF. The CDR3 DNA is TGTGCCAGCAGCGTAGAACGTAGTCCGTCAAGCTCTGGAAACACCATATATTTT.

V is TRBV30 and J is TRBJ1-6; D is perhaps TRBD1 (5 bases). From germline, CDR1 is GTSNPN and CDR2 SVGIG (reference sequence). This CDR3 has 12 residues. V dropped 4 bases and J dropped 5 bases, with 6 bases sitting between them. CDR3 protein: CAWTGNNSPLHF. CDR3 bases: TGTGCCTGGACAGGGAATAATTCACCCCTCCACTTT. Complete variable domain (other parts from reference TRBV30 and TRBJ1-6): SQTIHQWPATLVQPVGSPLSLECTVEGTSNPNLYWYRQAAGRGLQLLFYSVGIGQISSEVPQNLSASRPQDRQFILSSKKLLLSDSGFYLCAWTGNNSPLHFGNGTRLTVT.

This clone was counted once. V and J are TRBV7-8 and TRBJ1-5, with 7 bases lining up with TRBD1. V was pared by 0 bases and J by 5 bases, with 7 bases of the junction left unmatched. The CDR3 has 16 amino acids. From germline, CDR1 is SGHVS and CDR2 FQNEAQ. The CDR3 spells CASSLASAGGYQPQHF. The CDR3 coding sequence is TGTGCCAGCAGCTTAGCATCGGCAGGGGGGTATCAGCCCCAGCATTTT.

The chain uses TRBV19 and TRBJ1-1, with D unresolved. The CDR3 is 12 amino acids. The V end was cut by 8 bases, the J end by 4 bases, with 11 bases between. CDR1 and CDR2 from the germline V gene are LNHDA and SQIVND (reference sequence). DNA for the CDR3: TGTGCCAGTGTACGAGGAGGCACTGAAGCTTTCTTT. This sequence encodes CASVRGGTEAFF.

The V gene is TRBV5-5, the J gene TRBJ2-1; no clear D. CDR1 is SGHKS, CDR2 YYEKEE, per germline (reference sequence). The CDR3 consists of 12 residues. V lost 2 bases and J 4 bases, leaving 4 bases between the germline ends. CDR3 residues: CASSLLYNEQFF. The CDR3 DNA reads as TGTGCCAGCAGCTTACTATACAATGAGCAGTTCTTC.

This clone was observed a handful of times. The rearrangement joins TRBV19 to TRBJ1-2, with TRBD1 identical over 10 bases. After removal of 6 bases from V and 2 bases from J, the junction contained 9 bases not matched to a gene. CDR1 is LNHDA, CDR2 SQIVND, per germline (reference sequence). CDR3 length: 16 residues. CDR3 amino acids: CASRTTGTGVNYGYTF. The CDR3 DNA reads TGTGCCAGTAGAACTACCGGGACAGGGGTGAACTATGGCTACACCTTC.

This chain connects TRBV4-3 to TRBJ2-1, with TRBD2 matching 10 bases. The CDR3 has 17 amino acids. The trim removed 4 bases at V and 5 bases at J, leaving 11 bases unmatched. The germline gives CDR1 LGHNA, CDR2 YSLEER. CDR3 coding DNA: TGCGCCAGCAGCCCGAGGAGGGAAACTAGCGGGGACAATGAGCAGTTCTTC. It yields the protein CASSPRRETSGDNEQFF.

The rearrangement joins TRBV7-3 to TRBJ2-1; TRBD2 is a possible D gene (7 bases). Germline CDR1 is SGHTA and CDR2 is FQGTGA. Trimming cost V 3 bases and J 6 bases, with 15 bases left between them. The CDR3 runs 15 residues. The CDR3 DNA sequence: TGTGCCAGCAGCTTGGGGGAGGGGGGTCGCAATGAGCAGTTCTTC. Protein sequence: CASSLGEGGRNEQFF.

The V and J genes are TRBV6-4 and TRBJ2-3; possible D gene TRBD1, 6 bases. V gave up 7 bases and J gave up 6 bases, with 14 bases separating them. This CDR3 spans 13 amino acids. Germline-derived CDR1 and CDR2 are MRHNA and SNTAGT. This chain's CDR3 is CASKGGWPDTQYF. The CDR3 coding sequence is TGTGCCAGCAAAGGGGGATGGCCGGATACGCAGTATTTT.

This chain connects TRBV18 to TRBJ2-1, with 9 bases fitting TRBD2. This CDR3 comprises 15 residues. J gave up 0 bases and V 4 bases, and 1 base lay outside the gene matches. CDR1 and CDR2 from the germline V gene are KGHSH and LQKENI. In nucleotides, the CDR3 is TGTGCCAGCTCACGTAGCGGGGGCTCCTACAATGAGCAGTTCTTC. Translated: CASSRSGGSYNEQFF.

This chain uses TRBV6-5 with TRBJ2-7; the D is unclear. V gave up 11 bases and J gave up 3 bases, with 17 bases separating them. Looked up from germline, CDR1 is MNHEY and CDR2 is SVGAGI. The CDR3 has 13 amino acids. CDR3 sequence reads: CAALKRPNYEQYF. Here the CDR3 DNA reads TGTGCCGCTCTGAAGCGTCCCAACTACGAGCAGTACTTC.

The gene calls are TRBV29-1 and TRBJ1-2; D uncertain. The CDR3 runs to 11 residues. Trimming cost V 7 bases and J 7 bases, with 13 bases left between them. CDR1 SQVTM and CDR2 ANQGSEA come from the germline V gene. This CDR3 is CSDSFAGGYTF. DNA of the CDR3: TGCAGCGACAGCTTCGCCGGTGGCTACACCTTC.

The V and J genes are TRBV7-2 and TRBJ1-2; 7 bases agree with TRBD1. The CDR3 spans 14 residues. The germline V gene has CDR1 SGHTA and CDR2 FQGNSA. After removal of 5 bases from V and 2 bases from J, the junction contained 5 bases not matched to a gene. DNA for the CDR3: TGTGCCAGCAGCCCGCAGACAGGGAACTATGGCTACACCTTC. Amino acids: CASSPQTGNYGYTF.